One sample yielded the 20 T cell receptor beta chains listed below, sequenced in a study of memory CD4+ T cells and cytomegalovirus serostatus. The sort gate was single viable CD3+CD4+CD8-CD45RO+ cells for memory CD4+ T cells. Here immunoSEQ multiplex PCR was the method, and the copy in TCRdb shows in-frame clones only, minus some. In the table there are tens of thousands of clones, 79% of which are singletons. Sample: memory CD4+ T cells from blood. These receptors originate from an adult in good health and CMV-seronegative.

This sequence joins TRBV21-1 and TRBJ2-7; TRBD1, the table's D call, lacks a check against the DNA. TRBV21-1 is a listed pseudogene. The CDR3 is made up of 19 amino acids. The chain's CDR3 is CASSNQGGMGISSSYEQYF. The CDR3 DNA follows: TGTGCCAGCAGCAACCAAGGGGGAATGGGGATTTCAAGCTCCTACGAGCAGTACTTC.

The chain uses TRBV7-2 and TRBJ2-3; unclear D gene. The CDR3 consists of 13 residues. With 4 bases removed from V and 6 bases from J, the gap between germline ends came to 11 bases. The V gene's germline CDR1 is SGHTA and CDR2 FQGNSA. DNA for the CDR3: TGTGCCAGCAGCTCCACCCCCAGGGATACGCAGTATTTT. Its protein is CASSSTPRDTQYF.

This rearrangement joins TRBV18 to TRBJ1-5, with no clear D. CDR1 and CDR2 from the germline V gene are KGHSH and LQKENI. CDR3 size: 13 residues. With 1 base removed from V and 4 bases from J, the gap between germline ends came to 5 bases. The CDR3 sequence is CASSPLKNQPQHF. In DNA, the CDR3 is TGTGCCAGCTCACCACTAAAGAATCAGCCCCAGCATTTT.

This clone is a singleton in its sample. The CDR3 loop reads CASSLSGSPHEQYF. The CDR3 coding sequence is TGTGCCAGCAGCTTGAGCGGGAGCCCCCACGAGCAGTACTTC. V is TRBV11-2 and J is TRBJ2-7; 8 bases line up with TRBD2. The CDR3 covers 14 residues. The germline gives CDR1 SGHAT, CDR2 FQNNGV. V shed 3 bases, J shed 5 bases, and the junction held 6 bases outside the gene matches.

This chain connects TRBV6-5 to TRBJ2-7; 7 bases are shared with TRBD2. Germline V gene sequence: CDR1 MNHEY, CDR2 SVGAGI. The V segment lost 8 bases and the J segment 6 bases; nucleotides outside the gene matches: 1. This CDR3 is built from 10 residues. The CDR3 nucleotides are TGTGCCAGCGGGAGGGGCGAGCAGTACTTC. This gives the protein CASGRGEQYF.

The V call is TRBV2, the J call TRBJ2-2; perhaps TRBD1 as D (6 bases). Germline lookup yields CDR1 SNHLY and CDR2 FYNNEI. The V end was cut by 6 bases, the J end by 9 bases, with 23 bases between. This CDR3 has 16 residues. CDR3 loop: CASSILGQQGPRELFF. The CDR3 DNA is TGTGCCAGCAGCATTCTAGGACAACAGGGACCAAGGGAGCTGTTTTTT.

The rearrangement links TRBV5-4 to TRBJ1-1; no clear D. This CDR3 spans 14 amino acids. V was cut by 0 bases and J by 1 base, with 7 bases left in between. Germline V lookup: CDR1 SGHNT, CDR2 YYREEE (reference sequence). CDR3 in amino acids: CASSLEWGNTEAFF. In DNA form, the CDR3 reads TGTGCCAGCAGCTTGGAATGGGGGAACACTGAAGCTTTCTTT.

A few counts support this clone. The sample holds other DNA sequences that translate to the same CDR3. The chain joins TRBV7-9 to TRBJ1-5, with 9 nucleotides matching TRBD1. V shed 3 bases, J shed 2 bases, and the junction held 5 bases outside the gene matches. This CDR3 is built from 16 residues. Germline values: CDR1 SEHNR, CDR2 FQNEAQ (reference sequence). The CDR3 DNA reads as TGTGCCAGCAGCTTTGGGTGGGACAGGGGCAATCAGCCCCAGCATTTT. Translation: CASSFGWDRGNQPQHF.

The chain joins TRBV5-4 to TRBJ1-5, with D unresolved. CDR3 size: 14 residues. Germline loops: CDR1 SGHNT, CDR2 YYREEE (reference sequence). Deletions cut 4 bases from V and 1 base from J, with 9 bases between. The CDR3 DNA follows: TGTGCCAGCAGCCAAGGCCAGAGCAATCAGCCCCAGCATTTT. Translated: CASSQGQSNQPQHF.

The rearrangement links TRBV6-5 to TRBJ2-5, with a weak D call TRBD2 (5 bases). The germline V and J ends were trimmed by 4 bases and 2 bases, with 14 bases remaining between them. This CDR3 spans 15 amino acids. Germline assignment: CDR1 MNHEY and CDR2 SVGAGI. The CDR3 region is CASSFAYEGQETQYF. The CDR3 coding sequence is TGTGCCAGCAGTTTCGCCTATGAGGGACAAGAGACCCAGTACTTC.

The chain links TRBV5-5 to TRBJ1-2; D remains ambiguous. CDR1 is SGHKS, CDR2 YYEKEE, per germline (reference sequence). This CDR3 comprises 15 residues. V lost 0 bases to trimming and J lost 0 bases, with 9 bases between them. The CDR3 protein is CASSLVGRPNYGYTF. The DNA of the CDR3 is TGTGCCAGCAGCTTGGTAGGACGGCCTAACTATGGCTACACCTTC.

The chain joins TRBV7-9 to TRBJ1-3; possible D gene TRBD1, 6 bases. The CDR3 is made up of 14 amino acids. Per germline, CDR1 SEHNR and CDR2 FQNEAQ (reference sequence). Trimming pared 5 bases from V and 2 bases from J, leaving 10 bases between. DNA of the CDR3: TGTGCCAGCAGCCACAACAGGGCTGGAAACACCATATATTTT. Its translation: CASSHNRAGNTIYF.

The genes are TRBV5-4 and TRBJ2-5, with D maybe TRBD2 (5 bases). The CDR3 runs 14 residues. Germline V gene data show CDR1 as SGHNT and CDR2 as YYREEE (reference sequence). V lost 6 bases to trimming and J lost 2 bases, with 14 bases between them. The chain's CDR3 is CASTPGLGQETQYF. DNA for the CDR3: TGTGCCAGCACCCCTGGACTTGGGCAAGAGACCCAGTACTTC.

The chain links TRBV6-6 to TRBJ2-5, with 13 nucleotides matching TRBD2. The J call may not be correct, given that the DNA end is closer to TRBJ2-7. The CDR3 totals 15 residues. CDR1 MNHNY and CDR2 SVGAGI come from the germline V gene (reference sequence). CDR3 amino acids: CASRAGTSGAYEQYF. CDR3 coding DNA: TGTGCCAGCAGAGCCGGGACTAGCGGGGCCTACGAGCAGTACTTC.

V and J are TRBV7-3 and TRBJ2-5; D gene uncertain. Between the trimmed V and J ends, which lost 0 bases and 5 bases, there was a span of 13 bases. Germline-derived CDR1 and CDR2 are SGHTA and FQGTGA. The CDR3 covers 15 residues. CDR3 coding DNA: TGTGCCAGCAGCTTAACGGCTAGTACCGCCGAGACCCAGTACTTC. Translating it yields CASSLTASTAETQYF.

The chain carries TRBV7-9 and TRBJ1-2; possible D gene TRBD1, 5 bases. The CDR3 covers 13 residues. Germline values: CDR1 SEHNR, CDR2 FQNEAQ (reference sequence). V lost 5 bases, J lost 8 bases, and 15 bases lay in between. Written as DNA, the CDR3 is TGTGCCAGCAGCCGACCAGGGCAACACGGCTACACCTTC. The encoded protein is CASSRPGQHGYTF.

V gene TRBV5-1 combines with J gene TRBJ2-5; 8 bases line up with TRBD1. Trimming cost V 5 bases and J 0 bases; bases outside gene matches: 9. CDR1 is SGHRS, CDR2 YFSETQ, per germline. The CDR3 totals 16 residues. The CDR3 protein is CASRSDRGPYQETQYF. The CDR3 DNA reads as TGCGCCAGCAGAAGTGACAGGGGACCGTACCAAGAGACCCAGTACTTC.

In this sample, this clone turned up once. The chain recombines TRBV30 with TRBJ1-4; 7 bases agree with TRBD1. Trimming cost V 3 bases and J 12 bases; bases outside gene matches: 1. Per the germline V gene, CDR1 is GTSNPN and CDR2 is SVGIG (reference sequence). CDR3 length equals 10 residues. The DNA of the CDR3 is TGTGCCTGGAGGGGGACAGAACTGTTTTTT. This gives the protein CAWRGTELFF.

V and J are TRBV2 and TRBJ1-2, with TRBD1 as a possible D gene (6 bases). From germline, CDR1 is SNHLY and CDR2 FYNNEI. The CDR3 contains 13 residues. V lost 6 bases and J 13 bases, leaving 21 bases between the germline ends. CDR3 residues: CASSDRSRGHFTF. Here the CDR3 DNA reads TGTGCCAGCAGCGACCGGAGTAGGGGACATTTCACCTTC.

The gene calls are TRBV7-8 and TRBJ2-7, with D possibly TRBD1 on 5 matching bases. Germline lookup yields CDR1 SGHVS and CDR2 FQNEAQ. V was pared by 5 bases and J by 4 bases, with 12 bases between. The length of the CDR3 is 13 residues. CDR3 residues: CASSPFRDYEQYF. As DNA, the CDR3 is TGTGCCAGCAGCCCATTCAGGGATTACGAGCAGTACTTC.